This record looks at one T cell receptor (beta chain) sequence and its context. This sample stems from a study of blood T cell repertoires in COVID-19. At the level of the study: The origin of the acute and convalescent COVID-19 samples was the United States, Italy and Spain. PBMCs, B-cell-depleted T cells, or T cells provided the cDNA or gDNA that made up the material.

Looked up from germline, CDR1 is LNHDA and CDR2 is SQIVND (reference sequence). V was pared by 5 bases and J by 2 bases, with 10 bases between. The CDR3 sequence is 14 residues long. Original processing methods: For nucleated cells, counts were estimated from reference gene primer amplification. Data came from immunoSEQ multiplex PCR; TCRdb stores just in-frame clones and leaves some out. For V, J and clone size, that table is used; D and trimming come from the DNA. The sample has about 280,000 clones, approximately 88% seen once. This clonotype was obtained from a middle-aged man with acute or convalescent COVID-19. Sequencing used peripheral blood. J is TRBJ2-1 and V is TRBV19; TRBD2 is a possible D gene (5 bases). The CDR3 region has the DNA TGTGCCAGTAGTCGAAGCGGACCCTACAATGAGCAGTTCTTC. Amino acids: CASSRSGPYNEQFF. The full variable domain, its missing parts supplied by reference TRBV19 and TRBJ2-1, is DGGITQSPKYLFRKEGQNVTLSCEQNLNHDAMYWYRQDPGQGLRLIYYSQIVNDFQKGDIAEGYSVSREKKESFPLTVTSAQKNPTAFYLCASSRSGPYNEQFFGPGTRLTVL.